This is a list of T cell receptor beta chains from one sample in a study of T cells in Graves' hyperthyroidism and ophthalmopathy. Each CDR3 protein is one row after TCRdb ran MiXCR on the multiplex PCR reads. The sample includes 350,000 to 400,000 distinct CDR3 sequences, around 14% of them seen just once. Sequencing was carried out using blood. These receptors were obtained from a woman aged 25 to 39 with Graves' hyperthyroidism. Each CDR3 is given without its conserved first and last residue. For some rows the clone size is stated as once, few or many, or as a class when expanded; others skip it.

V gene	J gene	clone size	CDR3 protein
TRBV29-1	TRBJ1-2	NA	SVSDTNYGYT
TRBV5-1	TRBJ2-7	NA	ASSLGNTATYEQY
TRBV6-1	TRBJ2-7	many	ASSEGAGVGWAEQY
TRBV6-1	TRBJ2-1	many	ASSEEEFENNEQF
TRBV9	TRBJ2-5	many	ASSVAPGQQETQY
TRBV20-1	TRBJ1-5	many	SARKRLGGNNQPQH
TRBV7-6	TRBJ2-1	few	ASSLAWGTSGSVYNEQF
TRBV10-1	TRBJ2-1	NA	ASSDSGSYNEQF
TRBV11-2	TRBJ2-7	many	ASSIATGLASQSSYEQY
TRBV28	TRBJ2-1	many	ASDRDRPDNEQF
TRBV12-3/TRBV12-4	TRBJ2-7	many	ASSYALSPSYEQY
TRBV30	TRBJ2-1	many	AWSVAGVEWF
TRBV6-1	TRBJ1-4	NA	ASSSFGGRANEKLF
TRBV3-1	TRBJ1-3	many	ASSQGVRGGSGNTIY
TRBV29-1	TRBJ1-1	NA	SVSQTLNTEAF
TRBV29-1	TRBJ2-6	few	SVPGPGANVLT
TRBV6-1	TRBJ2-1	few	ASSRAGTSYNEQF
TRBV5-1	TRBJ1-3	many	ASSPGGQGAGNTIY
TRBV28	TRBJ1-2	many	ASSPPDRADGYT
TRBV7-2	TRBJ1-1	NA	ASSSPGIGNGYPEAF
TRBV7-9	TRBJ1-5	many	ASSSDQGANQPQH
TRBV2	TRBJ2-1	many	ASPGREGQF
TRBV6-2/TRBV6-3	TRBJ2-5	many	ASSWLGQSQETQY
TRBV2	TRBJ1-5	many	ASSHGRDGQPQH
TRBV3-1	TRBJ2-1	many	ASSQDVDFDEQF
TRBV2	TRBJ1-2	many	ASAYSDTLLSYT
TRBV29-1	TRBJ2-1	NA	SVDILGNEQF
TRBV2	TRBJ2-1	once	ASSHPAPGQGENEQF
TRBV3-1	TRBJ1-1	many	ASSPRTNTEAF
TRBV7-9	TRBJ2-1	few	ASSLPLVNEQF
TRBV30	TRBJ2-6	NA	AWSQGRSGANVLT
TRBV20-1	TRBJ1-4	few	SARDRAGSSEKLF
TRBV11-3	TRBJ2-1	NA	ASSPGQGLRGNEQF
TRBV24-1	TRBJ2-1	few	ATSGPVYNEQF
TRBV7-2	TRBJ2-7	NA	ASSSQGSHRGDQY
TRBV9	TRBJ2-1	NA	ASSPGGLASYNEQF
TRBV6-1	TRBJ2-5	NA	ASSPHRGPQETQY
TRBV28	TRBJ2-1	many	ASSKEISNNEQF
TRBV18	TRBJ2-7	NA	ASSPTTGTGTGAYEQY
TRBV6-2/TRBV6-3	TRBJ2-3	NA	ASSYSFFRRESTDTQY
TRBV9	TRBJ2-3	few	ASSVGQGRTDTQY
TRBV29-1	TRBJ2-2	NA	SVGLAGTGELF
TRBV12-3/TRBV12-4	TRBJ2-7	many	ASSLTGEMDKHYEQY
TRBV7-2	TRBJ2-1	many	ASSSPGTRLYNEQF
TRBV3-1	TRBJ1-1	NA	ASSRWTGNTEAF
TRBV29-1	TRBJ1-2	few	SVGGLSGGYT
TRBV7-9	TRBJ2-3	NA	ASTDLSGATDTQY
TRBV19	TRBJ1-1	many	ASSIVTNTEAF
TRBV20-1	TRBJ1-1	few	SANPDRDTEAF